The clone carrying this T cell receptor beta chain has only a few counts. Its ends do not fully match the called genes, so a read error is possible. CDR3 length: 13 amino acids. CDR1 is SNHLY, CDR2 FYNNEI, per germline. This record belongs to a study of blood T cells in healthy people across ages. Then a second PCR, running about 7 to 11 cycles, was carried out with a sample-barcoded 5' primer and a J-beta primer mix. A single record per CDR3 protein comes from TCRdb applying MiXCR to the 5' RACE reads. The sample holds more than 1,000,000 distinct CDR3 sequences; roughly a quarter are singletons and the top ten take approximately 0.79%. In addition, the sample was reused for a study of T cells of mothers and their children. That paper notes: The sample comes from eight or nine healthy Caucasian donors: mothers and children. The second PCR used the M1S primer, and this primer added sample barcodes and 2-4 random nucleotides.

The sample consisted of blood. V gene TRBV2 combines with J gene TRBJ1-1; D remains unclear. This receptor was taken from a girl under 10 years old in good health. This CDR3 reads CASSDQRNTEAFF. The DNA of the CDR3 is TGCGCCAGCAGTGATCAGCGGAACACTGAAGCTTTCTTT. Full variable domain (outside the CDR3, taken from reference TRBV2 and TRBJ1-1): EPEVTQTPSHQVTQMGQEVILRCVPISNHLYFYWYRQILGQKVEFLVSFYNNEISEKSEIFDDQFSVERPDGSNFTLKIRSTKLEDSAMYFCASSDQRNTEAFFGQGTRLTVV.